This TCR beta chain is from a study of blood T cells in healthy people across ages. This clonotype was detected ten times or more. Germline V CDR1 and CDR2: DFQATT, SNEGSKA (reference sequence). V dropped 0 bases and J dropped 5 bases, with 7 bases sitting between them. The CDR3 loop spans 13 amino acids. PCR was performed a second time for 7 to 11 cycles using a sample-barcoded 5' primer and a J-beta primer mix. MiXCR, applied by TCRdb to the 5' RACE reads, yields one record per CDR3 protein. The sample contains more than 800,000 distinct CDR3 sequences, 29% of which appear only once. The chain is built from TRBV20-1 and TRBJ1-4; the D is unclear. The sequenced material came from blood. The clonotype was recovered from an elderly woman in good health. The CDR3 DNA sequence: TGCAGTGCTAGAGAGCGATTGAATGAAAAACTGTTTTTT. Protein sequence: CSARERLNEKLFF.